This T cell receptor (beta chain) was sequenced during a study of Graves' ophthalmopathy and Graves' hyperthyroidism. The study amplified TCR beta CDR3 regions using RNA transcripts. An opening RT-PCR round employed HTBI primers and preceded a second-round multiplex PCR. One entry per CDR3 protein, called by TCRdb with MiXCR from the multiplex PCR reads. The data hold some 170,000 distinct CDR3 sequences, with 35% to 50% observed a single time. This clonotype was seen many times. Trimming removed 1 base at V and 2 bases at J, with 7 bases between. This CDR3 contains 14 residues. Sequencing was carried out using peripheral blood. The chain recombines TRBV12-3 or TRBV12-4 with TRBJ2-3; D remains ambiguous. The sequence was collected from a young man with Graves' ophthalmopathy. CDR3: CASSLESFTDTQYF. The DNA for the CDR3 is TGTGCCAGCAGTTTAGAGTCTTTCACAGATACGCAGTATTTT.